This T cell receptor beta chain was sequenced during a study of blood T cell repertoires in COVID-19. Authors' data handling: Estimates of nucleated cell counts were drawn from the amplification of reference gene primers. This table comes from immunoSEQ multiplex PCR, and its TCRdb copy is limited to in-frame clones, with some not included. D and trimming were read from the DNA, whereas the V and J calls and clone size are those reported in that table. Of 400,000 to 550,000 clones in the sample, 70% to 90% were seen once. The V gene's germline CDR1 is SNHLY and CDR2 FYNNEI. Trimming left V 1 base short and J 9 bases short, with 13 bases between. This CDR3 is 15 amino acids long. This clone was seen a few times.

The rearrangement uses TRBV2 and TRBJ1-6, with no clear D. The source is a young woman with acute COVID-19. Sequenced: PBMCs or T cells enriched from blood (not recorded which). CDR3 sequence reads: CASSEDEAHGSPLHF. As DNA, the CDR3 is TGTGCCAGCAGTGAAGACGAGGCCCATGGTTCACCCCTCCACTTT. Combining the CDR3 with reference TRBV2 and TRBJ1-6 gives the whole variable domain EPEVTQTPSHQVTQMGQEVILRCVPISNHLYFYWYRQILGQKVEFLVSFYNNEISEKSEIFDDQFSVERPDGSNFTLKIRSTKLEDSAMYFCASSEDEAHGSPLHFGNGTRLTVT.